These 2 T cell receptor beta chains were all obtained from the same sample, sequenced in a study of T cell changes during pregnancy in multiple sclerosis. Repertoires were generated with immunoSEQ multiplex PCR, while TCRdb's copy carries only in-frame clones and drops some. This sample has about 40,000 clones, with about 91% found just once. This sample comprised CD4+ T cells from peripheral blood mononuclear cells, obtained in the second trimester of pregnancy. The receptor set was obtained from a female donor in good health, enrolled as a control in a pregnancy study.

The chain uses TRBV19 and TRBJ1-2; 7 positions match TRBD1. V lost 10 bases to trimming and J lost 3 bases; unmatched junction nucleotides: 11. This CDR3 is built from 14 residues. From germline, CDR1 is LNHDA and CDR2 SQIVND (reference sequence). DNA of the CDR3: TGTGCCACCCAAGAGACAGGGACCTACTATGGCTACACCTTC. This sequence encodes CATQETGTYYGYTF.

The chain carries TRBV30 and TRBJ2-5, with D hard to call. Germline CDR1 GTSNPN, CDR2 SVGIG (reference sequence). V lost 5 bases, J lost 2 bases, and 3 bases lay in between. The CDR3 length is 10 residues. CDR3 amino acids: CAWHQETQYF. Here the CDR3 DNA reads TGTGCCTGGCATCAAGAGACCCAGTACTTC.